The clone carrying this T cell receptor (beta chain) was seen more than once but under ten times. MiXCR, applied by TCRdb to the 5' RACE reads, yields one record per CDR3 protein. The table includes 650,000 to 800,000 distinct CDR3 sequences, 8.6% detected once. This sample was taken from a study of identical twins. Deletions cut 0 bases from V and 6 bases from J, with 7 bases between. The CDR3 length is 14 residues. Germline CDR1 and CDR2: SGHRS and YFSETQ. The data were also submitted as part of a second study, on yellow fever vaccine responses in identical twins.

The sequence derives from a woman aged 18-30 years in good health. The sample was PBMCs. This rearrangement joins TRBV5-1 to TRBJ1-6; D not certain. The CDR3 loop is CASSLDSANSPLHF. CDR3 sequence (DNA): TGCGCCAGCAGCTTGGACAGCGCTAATTCACCCCTCCACTTT.